This is a list of T cell receptor beta chains from one sample in a study of blood T cell repertoires in COVID-19. The table came from immunoSEQ multiplex PCR; TCRdb's copy has only in-frame clones and leaves some out. In the table there are roughly 200,000 clones, 82% of which are singletons. Material: peripheral blood. The receptors derive from a woman older than 75 with COVID-19, enrolled during active disease. CDR3s include the opening cysteine and the closing phenylalanine or tryptophan. Each record gives: J gene, clone size, V gene, D gene, CDR3 DNA, CDR3 protein. D genes are given only for firm matches. The listing skips clone size in some rows; elsewhere it reads once, few, many or a size class.

J: TRBJ2-1; size: -; V: TRBV11-2; D: TRBD1; DNA: TGTGCCAGCAGCTTAGGGGCACAGGGGGCTTTGGTTACGGAGCAGTTCTTC; CDR3: CASSLGAQGALVTEQFF
J: TRBJ1-1; size: few; V: TRBV10-3; D: -; DNA: TGTGCCATCGCCAGTAACACTGAAGCTTTCTTT; CDR3: CAIASNTEAFF
J: TRBJ2-7; size: -; V: TRBV11-2; D: -; DNA: TGTGCCAGCAGCTTCGACAGGAGACGCTCCTACGAGCAGTACTTC; CDR3: CASSFDRRRSYEQYF
J: TRBJ2-3; size: once; V: TRBV9; D: TRBD2; DNA: TGTGCCAGCAGCAAACTAGCGGGGGGGCAAAATACGCAGTATTTT; CDR3: CASSKLAGGQNTQYF
J: TRBJ1-2; size: few; V: TRBV18; D: -; DNA: TGTGCCAGCTCCCCGGGCGCAGGACGGGGGGACACCTTC; CDR3: CASSPGAGRGDTF
J: TRBJ1-6; size: -; V: TRBV4-1; D: -; DNA: TGCGCCAGCAGCCAGGGCAGGGCAAGGTCCTATAATTCACCCCTCCACTTT; CDR3: CASSQGRARSYNSPLHF
J: TRBJ2-5; size: -; V: TRBV5-1; D: -; DNA: TGCGCCAGCAGCTTGGAACAGGAGACCCAGTACTTC; CDR3: CASSLEQETQYF
J: TRBJ2-1; size: -; V: TRBV4-1; D: TRBD2; DNA: TGCGCCAGCAGCCAAGAAAAGCGGGAGAGGCAAAGTGAGCAGTTCTTC; CDR3: CASSQEKRERQSEQFF
J: TRBJ1-5; size: -; V: TRBV6-5; D: TRBD1; DNA: TGTGCCAGCAGAGGGACAGGGGGCAATCAGCCCCAGCATTTT; CDR3: CASRGTGGNQPQHF
J: TRBJ1-1; size: -; V: TRBV6-5; D: -; DNA: TGTGCCAGCTATCGGGGGACCCTGAGGGGCACTGAAGCTTTCTTT; CDR3: CASYRGTLRGTEAFF
J: TRBJ2-7; size: -; V: TRBV7-2; D: TRBD2; DNA: TGTGCCAGCACCCAAAGGGCGGGGGTCTACGAGCAGTACTTC; CDR3: CASTQRAGVYEQYF
J: TRBJ1-2; size: -; V: TRBV7-9; D: TRBD1; DNA: TGTGCCAGCAGCTCTCGACAGGGGGCTATCGGCTACACCTTC; CDR3: CASSSRQGAIGYTF
J: TRBJ1-5; size: -; V: TRBV19; D: TRBD1; DNA: TGTGCCAGTAGTTCCCTTCGGGACAGCGACAATCAGCCCCAGCATTTT; CDR3: CASSSLRDSDNQPQHF
J: TRBJ1-3; size: few; V: TRBV30; D: -; DNA: TGTGCCTGGGCGGAGGGTTCTGGAAACACCATATATTTT; CDR3: CAWAEGSGNTIYF
J: TRBJ1-4; size: -; V: TRBV7-2; D: -; DNA: TGTGCCAGCAGCGAACAGTCTGGTGAAAAACTGTTTTTT; CDR3: CASSEQSGEKLFF
J: TRBJ2-3; size: -; V: TRBV7-3; D: TRBD2; DNA: TGTGCCAGCAGCTTAAACGGGGGGACCACAGATACGCAGTATTTT; CDR3: CASSLNGGTTDTQYF
J: TRBJ2-1; size: -; V: TRBV18; D: TRBD2; DNA: TGTGCCAGCTCACTAACTAGCGACGGTGAGCAGTTCTTC; CDR3: CASSLTSDGEQFF
J: TRBJ1-5; size: -; V: TRBV21-1; D: -; DNA: TGTGCCAGCAGCAAGAACCACAGGGGGCGAAGCAATCAGCCCCAGCATTTT; CDR3: CASSKNHRGRSNQPQHF
J: TRBJ2-1; size: -; V: TRBV18; D: TRBD2; DNA: TGTGCCAGCTCACTGAGCGGGGGGGCCTATGAGCAGTTCTTC; CDR3: CASSLSGGAYEQFF
J: TRBJ2-5; size: few; V: TRBV5-1; D: -; DNA: TGCGCCAGCATGCCAGGGGCCTCGGAGACCCAGTACTTC; CDR3: CASMPGASETQYF
J: TRBJ1-2; size: few; V: TRBV5-8; D: -; DNA: TGTGCCAGCAGCCTCCTCCCCACTGGTGGCTATGGCTACACCTTC; CDR3: CASSLLPTGGYGYTF
J: TRBJ1-1; size: -; V: TRBV6-5; D: -; DNA: TGTGCCAGCAGTCTCGTCCGGGGTTCCACTGAAGCTTTCTTT; CDR3: CASSLVRGSTEAFF
J: TRBJ1-5; size: -; V: TRBV7-8; D: -; DNA: TGTGCCAGCAGCTTAGGGCAGGGGTTCAATCAGCCCCAGCATTTT; CDR3: CASSLGQGFNQPQHF
J: TRBJ2-3; size: -; V: TRBV27; D: -; DNA: TGTGCCAGCAGTTTATCCCCCAGGGGAAAGGATACGCAGTATTTT; CDR3: CASSLSPRGKDTQYF
J: TRBJ2-2; size: -; V: TRBV7-2; D: TRBD1; DNA: TGTGCCTCTCAGCTTAGACAGGGGCCCGGGGAGCTGTTTTTT; CDR3: CASQLRQGPGELFF
J: TRBJ1-2; size: -; V: TRBV11-2; D: -; DNA: TGTGCCAGCAGCTTGGAGGGTAGGGGCTACACCTTC; CDR3: CASSLEGRGYTF
J: TRBJ1-2; size: -; V: TRBV18; D: -; DNA: TGTGCCAGCTCACCCGTAACGGGTCCCAGGGACTATGGCTACACCTTC; CDR3: CASSPVTGPRDYGYTF
J: TRBJ1-2; size: once; V: TRBV18; D: -; DNA: TGTGCCAGCTCCAGGACAGATAACTATGGCTACACCTTC; CDR3: CASSRTDNYGYTF
J: TRBJ1-1; size: few; V: TRBV25-1; D: -; DNA: TGTGCCAGCAGTGCTTCCCTGAACACTGAAGCTTTCTTT; CDR3: CASSASLNTEAFF
J: TRBJ2-2; size: once; V: TRBV24-1; D: -; DNA: TGTGCCACAGGGGATAGAAATCCCACCCCCGGGGAGCTGTTTTTT; CDR3: CATGDRNPTPGELFF
J: TRBJ2-1; size: -; V: TRBV3-1/TRBV3-2; D: TRBD2; DNA: TGTGCCAGCAGCCAATATAAGCGGGAGAACAATGAGCAGTTCTTC; CDR3: CASSQYKRENNEQFF
J: TRBJ2-1; size: -; V: TRBV5-1; D: TRBD2; DNA: TGCGCCAGCAGCTTGTTTAGCGGGAGTTACAATGAGCAGTTCTTC; CDR3: CASSLFSGSYNEQFF
J: TRBJ1-2; size: -; V: TRBV3-1/TRBV3-2; D: -; DNA: TGTGCCAGCAGTCACATGAATCAGGGCAACTATGGCTACACCTTC; CDR3: CASSHMNQGNYGYTF
J: TRBJ2-6; size: -; V: TRBV19; D: TRBD1; DNA: TGTGCCAGTAGTATCGGGGGACAGGGGGCCTATGGGGCCAACGTCCTGACTTTC; CDR3: CASSIGGQGAYGANVLTF
J: TRBJ1-1; size: once; V: TRBV19; D: TRBD1; DNA: TGTGCCAGTCAGAGGACAGGGGTAAAAACTGAAGCTTTCTTT; CDR3: CASQRTGVKTEAFF
J: TRBJ2-7; size: -; V: TRBV6-1; D: TRBD2; DNA: TGTGCCAGCAGTGAACGCCCAGCGGGGCTCTCCTACGAGCAGTACTTC; CDR3: CASSERPAGLSYEQYF
J: TRBJ2-7; size: -; V: TRBV5-1; D: -; DNA: TGCGCCAGCAGCTTGGACGGGGGGCCAACCTCCTACGAGCAGTACTTC; CDR3: CASSLDGGPTSYEQYF
J: TRBJ1-3; size: -; V: TRBV7-3; D: -; DNA: TGTGCCAGCAGCTTAACAGCCCGCAGGGCTGGAAACACCATATATTTT; CDR3: CASSLTARRAGNTIYF
J: TRBJ2-5; size: -; V: TRBV7-2; D: TRBD1; DNA: TGTGCCAGCAAAGTCACAGGGGCTATTGGTGAGACCCAGTACTTC; CDR3: CASKVTGAIGETQYF
J: TRBJ1-5; size: -; V: TRBV2; D: -; DNA: TGTGCCAGCAGTGAAATGGCTGGTAGCAATCAGCCCCAGCATTTT; CDR3: CASSEMAGSNQPQHF
J: TRBJ1-5; size: -; V: TRBV5-8; D: -; DNA: TGTGCCAGCAGCCAAAGACCCGAGGGCGATCAGCCCCAGCATTTT; CDR3: CASSQRPEGDQPQHF
J: TRBJ2-2; size: -; V: TRBV7-2; D: -; DNA: TGTGCCAGCAGCTTAAGGCAGGGACTTACCGGGGAGCTGTTTTTT; CDR3: CASSLRQGLTGELFF
J: TRBJ1-1; size: -; V: TRBV30; D: -; DNA: TGTGCCTGGAGGAGGGCGCAGCCCCGACTTGAAGCTTTCTTT; CDR3: CAWRRAQPRLEAFF
J: TRBJ1-5; size: -; V: TRBV2; D: -; DNA: TGTGCCAGCAGTGCCAGTCTGAATCAGCCCCAGCATTTT; CDR3: CASSASLNQPQHF
J: TRBJ2-1; size: -; V: TRBV5-1; D: -; DNA: TGCGCCAGCAGCTTGGGGGACTGGCAGGGAGAGCAGTTCTTC; CDR3: CASSLGDWQGEQFF
J: TRBJ2-1; size: -; V: TRBV30; D: TRBD2; DNA: TGTGCCTGGGCTAGCGGATACAATGAGCAGTTCTTC; CDR3: CAWASGYNEQFF
J: TRBJ1-2; size: -; V: TRBV3-1/TRBV3-2; D: -; DNA: TGTGCCAGCAGCCAAGGTACGGGTCTGCTCTACACCTTC; CDR3: CASSQGTGLLYTF
J: TRBJ1-4; size: once; V: TRBV6-6; D: TRBD1; DNA: TGTGCCAGCAGTCCACTTCTCAAACCCCGACAGGGGGCAGTTAATGAAAAACTGTTTTTT; CDR3: CASSPLLKPRQGAVNEKLFF
J: TRBJ1-1; size: -; V: TRBV7-9; D: -; DNA: TGTGCCAGCAGCTTCCACGCAGGGTCTGTTGAAGCTTTCTTT; CDR3: CASSFHAGSVEAFF
J: TRBJ1-5; size: -; V: TRBV6-2/TRBV6-3; D: -; DNA: TGTGCCAGCAGTTACCCAACAGGCCGAACGTCCCAGCCCCAGCATTTT; CDR3: CASSYPTGRTSQPQHF
J: TRBJ1-5; size: few; V: TRBV6-1; D: -; DNA: TGTGCCAGCAGTGAAGAGGGAGGGGGCAATCAGCCCCAGCATTTT; CDR3: CASSEEGGGNQPQHF
J: TRBJ1-2; size: -; V: TRBV18; D: -; DNA: TGTGCCAGCTCACCGGGACAAGACTATGGCTACACCTTC; CDR3: CASSPGQDYGYTF
J: TRBJ1-2; size: -; V: TRBV18; D: -; DNA: TGTGCCAGCTCGCGCACCGATTCTAACTATGGCTACACCTTC; CDR3: CASSRTDSNYGYTF
J: TRBJ2-3; size: -; V: TRBV30; D: TRBD1; DNA: TGTGCCTGGAGCAGGGGGCCTGATACGCAGTATTTT; CDR3: CAWSRGPDTQYF
J: TRBJ2-3; size: -; V: TRBV5-1; D: TRBD2; DNA: TGCGCCAGCAGCAGCGGGGGGTGGGATACGCAGTATTTT; CDR3: CASSSGGWDTQYF
J: TRBJ1-2; size: -; V: TRBV18; D: -; DNA: TGTGCCAGCTCACCAACGAGGGAGGGAGGCTACACCTTC; CDR3: CASSPTREGGYTF
J: TRBJ1-5; size: few; V: TRBV28; D: -; DNA: TGTGCCAGCAGAAGACAAAACCTACAGCCCCAGCATTTT; CDR3: CASRRQNLQPQHF